Listed here are 8 T cell receptor beta chains from one sample, sequenced in a study of vaccination effects on CD4 cells after COVID-19. The antigens these receptors bind are not known. Clones were sequenced by immunoSEQ multiplex PCR, and TCRdb holds only the in-frame ones, with some missing. Among about 60,000 clones, 75% to 85% were seen once, and the ten largest hold over 2%. The ViraFEST assay expanded antigen-specific CD4+ T cells with viral peptide pools before sequencing. Cells that had been cultured for less than eleven days were the source of isolated CD4+ T cells. The specimen was CD4+ T cells from PBMCs cultured with HCoV-229E spike peptides, collected before COVID-19 vaccination. The receptor set was obtained from a human donor who received a COVID-19 vaccine.

The genes are TRBV9 and TRBJ2-3; 9 nucleotides agree with TRBD2. Germline assignment: CDR1 SGDLS and CDR2 YYNGEE. The length of the CDR3 is 17 residues. After removal of 0 bases from V and 3 bases from J, the junction contained 8 bases not matched to a gene. The CDR3 sequence: CASSVGVGSGGTDTQYF. In DNA form, the CDR3 reads TGTGCCAGCAGCGTAGGAGTAGGTAGCGGGGGTACAGATACGCAGTATTTT.

The V gene is TRBV9, the J gene TRBJ2-5; D not resolved. V shed 4 bases and J shed 4 bases, with 14 bases lying between them. CDR1 and CDR2 from the germline V gene are SGDLS and YYNGEE. This CDR3 contains 14 residues. CDR3 region: CASSPGGVSETQYF. The CDR3 coding sequence is TGTGCCAGCAGCCCGGGTGGGGTATCAGAGACCCAGTACTTC.

As regards this clone: Other DNA variants within this sample encode the same CDR3. This chain links TRBV5-1 with TRBJ2-5; D remains ambiguous. In germline, CDR1 is SGHRS, CDR2 YFSETQ. The CDR3 has 11 amino acids. The V end lost 2 bases, the J end lost 4 bases, and 3 bases lay between the germline ends. CDR3 amino acids: CASSLRETQYF. In DNA, the CDR3 is TGCGCCAGCAGCTTAAGAGAGACCCAGTACTTC.

V gene TRBV27 combines with J gene TRBJ1-2, with D possibly matching TRBD1 (5 bases). Germline V CDR1 and CDR2: MNHEY, SMNVEV (reference sequence). CDR3 length: 14 residues. V was trimmed by 2 bases and J by 4 bases, leaving 11 bases between them. The CDR3 spells CASSLGRVGYGYTF. The DNA for the CDR3 is TGTGCCAGCAGTTTAGGCAGGGTCGGCTATGGCTACACCTTC.

The chain links TRBV6-5 to TRBJ1-4; TRBD1 is a possible D gene (5 bases). This CDR3 has 14 residues. The V end lost 6 bases, the J end lost 4 bases, and 12 bases lay between the germline ends. CDR1 and CDR2 (germline): MNHEY, SVGAGI. The CDR3 is CASRTGPLNEKLFF. As DNA, the CDR3 is TGTGCCAGCAGGACGGGACCGCTTAATGAAAAACTGTTTTTT.

The V call is TRBV7-2, the J call TRBJ1-6; D call uncertain. The CDR3 extends over 14 amino acids. V lost 1 base, J lost 15 bases, and 16 bases lay in between. Per germline, CDR1 SGHTA and CDR2 FQGNSA. The CDR3 protein is CASSLGSGLGLLHF. The DNA of the CDR3 is TGTGCCAGCAGCTTAGGATCCGGGCTTGGTCTCCTCCACTTT.

This clone has more than one count but fewer than ten. The chain links TRBV5-5 to TRBJ2-1; 7 nucleotides agree with TRBD1. CDR3 length: 15 amino acids. With V trimmed by 4 bases and J by 0 bases, 4 bases remained unmatched. In germline, CDR1 is SGHKS, CDR2 YYEKEE (reference sequence). CDR3: CASSATGSSYNEQFF. The CDR3 region has the DNA TGTGCCAGCAGCGCGACAGGGAGCTCCTACAATGAGCAGTTCTTC.

The V call is TRBV7-2, the J call TRBJ1-5; perhaps TRBD1 as D (5 bases). Germline CDR1 reads SGHTA; CDR2 reads FQGNSA. V was pared by 0 bases and J by 6 bases, with 12 bases between. CDR3 length: 15 residues. The CDR3: CASSLARQGTQPQHF. CDR3 in DNA: TGTGCCAGCAGCTTAGCGAGGCAGGGCACTCAGCCCCAGCATTTT.